Below are 30 T cell receptor beta chains sequenced from a single sample in a study of cytomegalovirus exposure and HLA in healthy donors. The study ran its PCR with 60 Vbeta and 13 Jbeta primers. The protocol was immunoSEQ multiplex PCR, while the TCRdb copy is restricted to in-frame clones and leaves out a portion. This sample has approximately 97,000 clones, with about 69% found just once. Sample: PBMCs. Receptor source: a human donor in good health.

This chain connects TRBV30 to TRBJ2-5; D gene ambiguous. CDR1 is GTSNPN, CDR2 SVGIG, per germline (reference sequence). V was shortened by 1 base and J by 0 bases, with 12 bases between the two germline ends. The CDR3 runs to 15 residues. The CDR3 loop reads CAWSGRIGYQETQYF. CDR3 coding DNA: TGTGCCTGGAGTGGGAGAATCGGCTACCAAGAGACCCAGTACTTC. The full variable domain, completed using reference TRBV30 and TRBJ2-5, is SQTIHQWPATLVQPVGSPLSLECTVEGTSNPNLYWYRQAAGRGLQLLFYSVGIGQISSEVPQNLSASRPQDRQFILSSKKLLLSDSGFYLCAWSGRIGYQETQYFGPGTRLLVL.

This chain links TRBV28 with TRBJ2-5; the D is unclear. Looked up from germline, CDR1 is MDHEN and CDR2 is SYDVKM. CDR3 length: 16 residues. The ends were cut back, 1 base at V and 0 bases at J, with 12 bases in the middle. CDR3 loop: CASSLSPLEYQETQYF. The DNA for the CDR3 is TGTGCCAGCAGTTTATCTCCCCTAGAGTACCAAGAGACCCAGTACTTC.

V is TRBV5-8 and J is TRBJ2-7; 8 nucleotides line up with TRBD1. There are 14 residues in the CDR3. With 0 bases clipped from V and 6 bases from J, the junction kept 5 bases outside the gene matches. The V gene's germline CDR1 is SGHTS and CDR2 YDEGEE. CDR3 nucleotides: TGTGCCAGCAGCTTGGGGCAGGGGGCCATCGAGCAGTACTTC. Encoded protein: CASSLGQGAIEQYF.

The V gene is TRBV6-5, the J gene TRBJ1-5; D unclear. Per the germline V gene, CDR1 is MNHEY and CDR2 is SVGAGI. The germline V and J ends were trimmed by 6 bases and 5 bases, with 11 bases remaining between them. The CDR3 is made up of 13 amino acids. The chain's CDR3 is CASRKLGYQPQHF. CDR3 in DNA: TGTGCCAGCAGAAAACTAGGTTATCAGCCCCAGCATTTT.

The rearrangement links TRBV27 to TRBJ1-1; D is possibly TRBD1 (6 bases). Trimming pared 6 bases from V and 4 bases from J, leaving 15 bases between. This CDR3 region has 14 residues. Germline CDR1 and CDR2: MNHEY and SMNVEV (reference sequence). CDR3 coding DNA: TGTGCCAGCAGCGTCAGGGGTTGGGTCACTGAAGCTTTCTTT. It codes for CASSVRGWVTEAFF.

In this sample, this clone turned up a few times. This CDR3 is CAWSVYARAGNTIYF. The CDR3 DNA follows: TGTGCCTGGAGTGTATATGCCAGGGCTGGAAACACCATATATTTT. V gene TRBV30 combines with J gene TRBJ1-3, with D possibly being TRBD1 (5 bases). This CDR3 contains 15 residues. The V end lost 0 bases, the J end lost 2 bases, and 11 bases lay between the germline ends. Germline V lookup: CDR1 GTSNPN, CDR2 SVGIG (reference sequence).

The rearrangement links TRBV27 to TRBJ1-1; tentatively, D is TRBD1 (5 bases). Trimming removed 4 bases from V and 1 base from J, with 10 bases in between. CDR3 length equals 14 residues. The germline V gene encodes CDR1 MNHEY and CDR2 SMNVEV (reference sequence). The CDR3 loop is CASSWGTPNTEAFF. CDR3 sequence (DNA): TGTGCCAGCAGTTGGGGGACTCCGAACACTGAAGCTTTCTTT.

V is TRBV19 and J is TRBJ2-7, with D tentatively TRBD1 (7 bases). The CDR3 spans 13 residues. The V end was cut by 5 bases, the J end by 2 bases, with 10 bases between. The germline V gene encodes CDR1 LNHDA and CDR2 SQIVND (reference sequence). The CDR3 loop is CASSGGGPYEQYF. CDR3 bases: TGTGCCAGTAGTGGAGGGGGCCCCTACGAGCAGTACTTC.

This chain connects TRBV10-3 to TRBJ1-2, with D tentatively TRBD1 (5 bases). This CDR3 spans 14 amino acids. CDR1 is ENHRY and CDR2 is SYGVKD in the germline V gene. The V gene lost 4 bases and the J gene lost 8 bases, with 17 bases spanning the gap. The CDR3: CAISAGTQIAGYTF. The CDR3, as DNA: TGTGCCATCAGTGCCGGGACTCAGATTGCCGGCTACACCTTC.

The chain couples TRBV6-5 to TRBJ1-6; no clear D. The CDR3 has 14 residues. Trimming removed 5 bases at V and 0 bases at J, with 5 bases between. Germline loops: CDR1 MNHEY, CDR2 SVGAGI. The CDR3 DNA follows: TGTGCCAGCAGTATGAGCTCCTATAATTCACCCCTCCACTTT. This translates into CASSMSSYNSPLHF.

The CDR3 DNA reads TGTGCCAGTAGTGCCTGGGGACTAGCGAGCGAGCAGTACTTC. Its protein product is CASSAWGLASEQYF. The chain combines TRBV19 with TRBJ2-7; TRBD2 matches at 10 bases. The germline gives CDR1 LNHDA, CDR2 SQIVND (reference sequence). V gave up 5 bases and J gave up 6 bases; unmatched junction bases: 7. The CDR3 has 14 amino acids. The full variable domain, rest sourced from reference TRBV19 and TRBJ2-7, is DGGITQSPKYLFRKEGQNVTLSCEQNLNHDAMYWYRQDPGQGLRLIYYSQIVNDFQKGDIAEGYSVSREKKESFPLTVTSAQKNPTAFYLCASSAWGLASEQYFGPGTRLTVT.

V is TRBV7-9 and J is TRBJ2-1, with a tentative D call TRBD2 (5 bases). This CDR3 region has 17 residues. Germline V lookup: CDR1 SEHNR, CDR2 FQNEAQ (reference sequence). With 1 base removed from V and 0 bases from J, the gap between germline ends came to 13 bases. CDR3 amino acids: CASSLDRGFRSYNEQFF. The CDR3 bases are TGTGCCAGCAGCTTAGACCGCGGGTTCCGCTCCTACAATGAGCAGTTCTTC.

Comment on this clone: The sample has other DNA sequences that encode this CDR3 too. This chain connects TRBV5-1 to TRBJ2-1; 13 bases are a match to TRBD2. Germline CDR1 and CDR2: SGHRS and YFSETQ. The CDR3 contains 15 residues. V dropped 0 bases and J dropped 9; count of bases not matched to a gene: 3. The CDR3 reads CASSLETSGRGEQFF. The CDR3 coding sequence is TGCGCCAGCAGCTTGGAAACTAGCGGGAGGGGTGAGCAGTTCTTC.

The chain recombines TRBV6-1 with TRBJ2-1; 7 bases match TRBD1. CDR1 and CDR2 from the germline V gene are MNHNS and SASEGT. V shed 6 bases, J shed 8 bases, and the junction held 10 bases outside the gene matches. The CDR3 contains 14 residues. CDR3 nucleotide sequence: TGTGCCAGCAGAATTAGAACAGGGGCGGATGAGCAGTTCTTC. Protein product: CASRIRTGADEQFF.

Many counts were recorded for this clone. The J gene is TRBJ1-5, the V gene TRBV19; D ambiguous. CDR1 and CDR2 (germline): LNHDA, SQIVND (reference sequence). V was trimmed by 11 bases and J by 4 bases, leaving 15 bases between them. The CDR3 loop spans 13 amino acids. CDR3 protein: CASAGYLNQPQHF. Here the CDR3 DNA reads TGTGCCTCCGCGGGCTACCTGAATCAGCCCCAGCATTTT.

This chain connects TRBV11-3 to TRBJ2-1; 9 bases are shared with TRBD1. V gave up 3 bases and J gave up 9 bases; unmatched junction bases: 6. Germline CDR1 SGHNT, CDR2 YENEEA. The CDR3 is 14 residues long. The CDR3 coding sequence is TGTGCCAGCAGCTTGGGACAGGGTAGTAGTGAGCAGTTCTTC. Translated, it gives CASSLGQGSSEQFF.

The rearrangement links TRBV5-1 to TRBJ2-7, with TRBD2 matching over 10 bases. CDR3 length: 13 residues. The V segment lost 4 bases and the J segment 2 bases; nucleotides outside the gene matches: 0. Germline V gene sequence: CDR1 SGHRS, CDR2 YFSETQ. CDR3 in DNA: TGCGCCAGCAGCAGCGGGAGGGCCTACGAGCAGTACTTC. Protein product: CASSSGRAYEQYF. The full variable domain, with the rest looked up from reference TRBV5-1 and TRBJ2-7, is KAGVTQTPRYLIKTRGQQVTLSCSPISGHRSVSWYQQTPGQGLQFLFEYFSETQRNKGNFPGRFSGRQFSNSRSEMNVSTLELGDSALYLCASSSGRAYEQYFGPGTRLTVT.

The chain combines TRBV11-2 with TRBJ1-4, with 8 bases that match TRBD1. The CDR3 is made up of 13 amino acids. With 7 bases clipped from V and 7 bases from J, the junction kept 5 bases outside the gene matches. In germline, CDR1 is SGHAT, CDR2 FQNNGV. The CDR3 reads CASTRDRSEKLFF. CDR3 nucleotide sequence: TGTGCCAGCACCCGGGACAGGAGTGAAAAACTGTTTTTT.

With regard to this clone: The junction does not match germline at one end; this may be a read error. The chain uses TRBV11-3 and TRBJ2-7, with unresolved D. The CDR3 runs 14 residues. Germline-derived CDR1 and CDR2 are SGHNT and YENEEA. CDR3 coding DNA: TGTGCCAGCAGCTTAGATCTGGAGTTCTACGGGCAGTACTTC. Residues: CASSLDLEFYGQYF.

The chain recombines TRBV4-1 with TRBJ1-6; D is ambiguous. Germline V gives CDR1 MGHRA, CDR2 YSYEKL. V shed 0 bases and J shed 10 bases, with 13 bases lying between them. The CDR3 loop spans 15 amino acids. CDR3 in amino acids: CASSQDLSGGSPLHF. The CDR3 nucleotides read TGCGCCAGCAGCCAAGATTTGTCGGGAGGATCACCCCTCCACTTT.

The chain joins TRBV7-8 to TRBJ2-7; D perhaps matches TRBD2 (6 bases). V was shortened by 4 bases and J by 3 bases, with 13 bases between the two germline ends. Germline CDR1 reads SGHVS; CDR2 reads FQNEAQ. This CDR3 comprises 14 residues. The CDR3 here is CASSYGIGSYEQYF. The CDR3 DNA is TGTGCCAGCAGCTATGGAATCGGGAGCTACGAGCAGTACTTC.

This clone came up a few times. This chain joins TRBV19 and TRBJ2-1, with 8 positions matching TRBD1. V lost 4 bases to trimming and J lost 3 bases; unmatched junction nucleotides: 2. Germline CDR1 is LNHDA and CDR2 is SQIVND (reference sequence). CDR3 size: 14 residues. CDR3 nucleotide sequence: TGTGCCAGTAGTACAGGGGGCGACTACAATGAGCAGTTCTTC. It translates to CASSTGGDYNEQFF.

The chain joins TRBV7-9 to TRBJ2-7; TRBD2 is a possible D gene (7 bases). Trimming removed 7 bases from V and 5 bases from J, with 18 bases in between. The CDR3 is 14 amino acids. Germline assignment: CDR1 SEHNR and CDR2 FQNEAQ (reference sequence). CDR3 residues: CASTPGGGGHEQYF. The CDR3 coding sequence is TGTGCCAGCACCCCCGGGGGAGGGGGGCACGAGCAGTACTTC.

This clone was recorded a few times. The V call is TRBV5-6, the J call TRBJ1-1; TRBD1 aligns across 8 bases. V shed 2 bases and J 2 bases; nucleotides not matched to a gene: 5. CDR3 length equals 15 residues. Per the germline V gene, CDR1 is SGHDT and CDR2 is YYEEEE. The CDR3 here is CASSFQPGGNTEAFF. In nucleotides, the CDR3 is TGTGCCAGCAGCTTTCAGCCAGGGGGCAACACTGAAGCTTTCTTT.

The gene calls are TRBV5-4 and TRBJ2-1; 9 bases line up with TRBD2. Germline values: CDR1 SGHNT, CDR2 YYREEE (reference sequence). Trimming cost V 1 base and J 8 bases; bases outside gene matches: 16. The CDR3 extends over 18 amino acids. CDR3 amino acids: CASSLFSRREGPGHEQFF. DNA of the CDR3: TGTGCCAGCAGCTTGTTCTCCAGGCGGGAGGGCCCGGGACATGAGCAGTTCTTC.

CDR3 DNA: TGTGCCAGCAGCGTAGAGCCGACAGCTATCGGCGAGCAGTACTTC. The encoded protein is CASSVEPTAIGEQYF. The chain is built from TRBV9 and TRBJ2-7; TRBD1 is a possible D gene (5 bases). Trimming stripped 0 bases from V and 6 bases from J, with 16 bases between. The germline gives CDR1 SGDLS, CDR2 YYNGEE. The CDR3 spans 15 residues.

The chain employs TRBV5-4 and TRBJ2-7; TRBD2 agrees at 8 bases. Trimming removed 2 bases from V and 7 bases from J; junction bases left unmatched: 2. The CDR3 contains 12 residues. The germline V gene encodes CDR1 SGHNT and CDR2 YYREEE (reference sequence). The CDR3 loop is CASSLSSGEQYF. CDR3 DNA: TGTGCCAGCAGCTTATCTAGCGGGGAGCAGTACTTC. Looking up the rest from reference TRBV5-4 and TRBJ2-7 gives the full variable domain: ETGVTQSPTHLIKTRGQQVTLRCSSQSGHNTVSWYQQALGQGPQFIFQYYREEENGRGNFPPRFSGLQFPNYSSELNVNALELDDSALYLCASSLSSGEQYFGPGTRLTVT.

This rearrangement joins TRBV19 to TRBJ2-3; D might be TRBD1 (5 bases). The germline gives CDR1 LNHDA, CDR2 SQIVND (reference sequence). The V gene lost 2 bases and the J gene lost 1 base, with 10 bases spanning the gap. The CDR3 consists of 15 residues. The CDR3 sequence is CASSIRRQRTDTQYF. The CDR3 DNA reads TGTGCCAGTAGTATAAGAAGACAGCGCACAGATACGCAGTATTTT.

This chain links TRBV7-9 with TRBJ1-2; TRBD1 aligns across 9 bases. The germline gives CDR1 SEHNR, CDR2 FQNEAQ (reference sequence). V shed 5 bases and J 8 bases; nucleotides not matched to a gene: 9. The CDR3 runs to 14 residues. The CDR3 here is CASSARTGAWGYTF. CDR3 nucleotide sequence: TGTGCCAGCAGCGCCCGGACAGGGGCGTGGGGCTACACCTTC.

This chain joins TRBV18 and TRBJ2-5, with TRBD1 matching over 7 bases. CDR3 length equals 14 residues. The germline CDR1 and CDR2 sequences are KGHSH and LQKENI. V shed 3 bases, J shed 4 bases, and the junction held 5 bases outside the gene matches. The CDR3 nucleotides read TGTGCCAGCTCACCGACAGGGTGGGGAGAGACCCAGTACTTC. Its protein is CASSPTGWGETQYF. Full variable domain (remainder filled in from reference TRBV18 and TRBJ2-5): NAGVMQNPRHLVRRRGQEARLRCSPMKGHSHVYWYRQLPEEGLKFMVYLQKENIIDESGMPKERFSAEFPKEGPSILRIQQVVRGDSAAYFCASSPTGWGETQYFGPGTRLLVL.